This is a list of T cell receptor beta chains from one sample in a study of response to subunit inactivated influenza vaccine. MiXCR was run by TCRdb on the RT-PCR reads, yielding one entry per CDR3 protein. The sample lists around 710,000 distinct CDR3 sequences, approximately 13% occurring once. Material: PBMCs from blood, obtained 14 to 15 days before vaccination. Source of these receptors: a man aged 50-60 years who received an inactivated influenza vaccine. Each CDR3 is given with its conserved first and last residue. D genes are given only for firm matches. Size is omitted from some rows. Given values are once, few, many or a class for expanded clones.

v_call	d_call	clone_size	j_call	cdr3_nt	cdr3_aa
TRBV11-2	-	-	TRBJ1-6	TGTGCCAGCAGCCCTCGTCGTACGCCCCTCCACTTT	CASSPRRTPLHF
TRBV12-3/TRBV12-4	-	many	TRBJ2-7	TGTGCCAGCAGTTTTTCCCGGGGTTTTCCCTACGAGCAGTACTTC	CASSFSRGFPYEQYF
TRBV3-1	-	-	TRBJ1-1	TGTGCCAGCAGTTCCCCGGGGGAAGCTTTCTTT	CASSSPGEAFF
TRBV7-8	-	many	TRBJ2-2	TGTGCCAGCAGCTTAGGGCTTGCCGGGAGTCTTAGCACCGGGGAGCTGTTTTTT	CASSLGLAGSLSTGELFF
TRBV5-1	-	few	TRBJ2-7	TGCGCCAGCAGCTTGGAAACCGGGACAAGCTTCTACGAGCAGTACTTC	CASSLETGTSFYEQYF
TRBV18	TRBD2	few	TRBJ2-5	TGTGCCAGCTCAGGCAGCGGGAGGAGGGAGACCCAGTACTTC	CASSGSGRRETQYF
TRBV27	-	few	TRBJ1-1	TGTGCCAGCGGCTACAGGGAAGGAAGCACTGAAGCTTTCTTT	CASGYREGSTEAFF
TRBV7-9	-	-	TRBJ2-5	TGTGCCAGCAGCTTAGGTAGTCTAGACGAAGAGACCCAGTACTTC	CASSLGSLDEETQYF
TRBV27	TRBD1	-	TRBJ2-7	TGTGCCAGCAGTGTACAGGGGGCGAGGACCTACGAGCAGTACTTC	CASSVQGARTYEQYF
TRBV2	TRBD2	-	TRBJ2-3	TGTGCCAGCAGTACCCCTCTAGCGGGGAACCGCACATATACGCAGTATTTT	CASSTPLAGNRTYTQYF
TRBV25-1	TRBD2	-	TRBJ2-3	TGTGCCAGCAGTGTGGGACTAGCGGAGTACACAGATACGCAGTATTTT	CASSVGLAEYTDTQYF
TRBV4-3	TRBD1	many	TRBJ2-2	TGCGCCAGCAGCCAACCGACAGGGGGATACACCGGGGAGCTGTTTTTT	CASSQPTGGYTGELFF
TRBV6-5	-	-	TRBJ2-3	TGTGCCAGCAGTTGGGGGGCCGAGATATATTTT	CASSWGAEIYF
TRBV15	-	-	TRBJ2-7	TGTGCCACCAGCAGAGCTACCGGGGCAGACGAGCAGTACTTC	CATSRATGADEQYF
TRBV5-1	-	few	TRBJ1-6	TGCGCCAGCAGCTTGGAGCCAGTAGGTCATAATTCACCCCTCCACTTT	CASSLEPVGHNSPLHF
TRBV27	-	many	TRBJ1-6	TGTGCCAGCAGTCAGAGCTCCTATAATTCACCCCTCCACTTT	CASSQSSYNSPLHF
TRBV20-1	-	-	TRBJ1-4	TGCAGTGCTAGAGTGGCCAGGGGAAGTGAAAAACTGTTTTTT	CSARVARGSEKLFF
TRBV5-1	TRBD2	-	TRBJ2-1	TGCGCCAGCAGACTAGCGGCTTACAATGAGCAGTTCTTC	CASRLAAYNEQFF
TRBV7-2	-	-	TRBJ2-7	TGTGCCAGCAGCAAAACGGTGGGCAGGGATTACGAGCAGTACTTC	CASSKTVGRDYEQYF
TRBV5-1	-	many	TRBJ2-5	TGTGCCAGCAGCTTAGAGGGCAGGCAAGAGACCCAGTACTTC	CASSLEGRQETQYF
TRBV12-3/TRBV12-4	TRBD1	-	TRBJ2-7	TGTGCCAGCAGTTTATGGTGGGCAGGGGGCGTCCACGAGCAGTACTTC	CASSLWWAGGVHEQYF
TRBV28	TRBD1	-	TRBJ2-5	TGTGCCAGCAGTTTAATGCTGGGCAGGGGGCTGGAGACCCAGTACTTC	CASSLMLGRGLETQYF
TRBV29-1	-	few	TRBJ2-1	TGCAGCGTTGTAGGTAGGGTGTCCAATGAGCAGTTCTTC	CSVVGRVSNEQFF
TRBV28	-	-	TRBJ2-3	TGTGCCAGCAGTCCCAGGACCCAAGATACGCAGTATTTT	CASSPRTQDTQYF
TRBV5-1	-	-	TRBJ1-6	TGCGCCAGCAGCTTGGAGGTACACGATAATTCACCCCTCCACTTT	CASSLEVHDNSPLHF
TRBV3-1	-	few	TRBJ2-1	TGTGCCAGCAGCCAACTCACTTACAATGAGCAGTTCTTC	CASSQLTYNEQFF
TRBV10-3	TRBD1	-	TRBJ1-3	TGTGCCGCCCGACAGGGACACTCTGGAAACACCATATATTTT	CAARQGHSGNTIYF
TRBV7-8	TRBD1	few	TRBJ2-7	TGTGCCAGCAGCTTATACAGGGGGGACGAGCAGTACTTC	CASSLYRGDEQYF
TRBV4-1	-	-	TRBJ1-5	TGCGCCAGCAGCCAAGACAGGGGCCTCTGGCAGCCCCAGCATTTT	CASSQDRGLWQPQHF
TRBV6-1	-	-	TRBJ1-5	TGTGCCAGCTTTGAGCCCGGGATACCCAATCAGCCCCAGCATTTT	CASFEPGIPNQPQHF
TRBV28	-	few	TRBJ1-1	TGTGCCAGCCGACCCGCGATCGTGAACACTGAAGCTTTCTTT	CASRPAIVNTEAFF
TRBV29-1	TRBD1	few	TRBJ2-1	TGCAGCGTTAGATTATCCGGACAGGGCTACAATGAGCAGTTCTTC	CSVRLSGQGYNEQFF
TRBV12-3/TRBV12-4	TRBD1	few	TRBJ2-1	TGTGCCAGCAGGAGACAGGGGACGTCCTACAATGAGCAGTTCTTC	CASRRQGTSYNEQFF
TRBV7-3	-	-	TRBJ2-1	TGTGCCAGCTCCTCCTCCTCCCGGGGATCCCCTGTCTTC	CASSSSSRGSPVF
TRBV7-8	-	-	TRBJ2-7	TGTGCCAGCAGCTTGGTGAGGACCACCTACGAGCAGTACTTC	CASSLVRTTYEQYF
TRBV7-2	-	many	TRBJ2-1	TGTGCCAGCAGCAGCCTTAAAAATGGGGGAATGGCGTTCTTC	CASSSLKNGGMAFF
TRBV6-2/TRBV6-3	-	few	TRBJ2-1	TGTGCCAGCAGTTACGTCAGGGGGGGCAATGAGCAGTTCTTC	CASSYVRGGNEQFF
TRBV28	-	-	TRBJ1-2	TGTGCCAGCTGCTTCCCCGAGGGCTATGGCTACACCTTC	CASCFPEGYGYTF